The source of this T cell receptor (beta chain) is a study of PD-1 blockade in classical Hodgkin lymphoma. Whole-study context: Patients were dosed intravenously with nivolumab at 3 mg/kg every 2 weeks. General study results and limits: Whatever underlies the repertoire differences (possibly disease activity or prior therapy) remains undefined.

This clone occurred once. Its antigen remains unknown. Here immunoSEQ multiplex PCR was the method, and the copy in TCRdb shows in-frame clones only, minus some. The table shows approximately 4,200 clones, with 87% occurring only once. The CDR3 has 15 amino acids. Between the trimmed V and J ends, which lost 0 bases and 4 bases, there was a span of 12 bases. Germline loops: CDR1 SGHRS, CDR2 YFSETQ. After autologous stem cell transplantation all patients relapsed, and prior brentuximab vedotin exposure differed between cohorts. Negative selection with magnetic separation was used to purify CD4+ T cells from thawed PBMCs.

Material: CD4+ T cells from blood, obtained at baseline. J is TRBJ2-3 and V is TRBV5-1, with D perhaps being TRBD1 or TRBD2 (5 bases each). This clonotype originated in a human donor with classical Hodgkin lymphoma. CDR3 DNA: TGCGCCAGCAGCTTGGATCCCCAGGGAGCAGATACGCAGTATTTT. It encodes CASSLDPQGADTQYF.